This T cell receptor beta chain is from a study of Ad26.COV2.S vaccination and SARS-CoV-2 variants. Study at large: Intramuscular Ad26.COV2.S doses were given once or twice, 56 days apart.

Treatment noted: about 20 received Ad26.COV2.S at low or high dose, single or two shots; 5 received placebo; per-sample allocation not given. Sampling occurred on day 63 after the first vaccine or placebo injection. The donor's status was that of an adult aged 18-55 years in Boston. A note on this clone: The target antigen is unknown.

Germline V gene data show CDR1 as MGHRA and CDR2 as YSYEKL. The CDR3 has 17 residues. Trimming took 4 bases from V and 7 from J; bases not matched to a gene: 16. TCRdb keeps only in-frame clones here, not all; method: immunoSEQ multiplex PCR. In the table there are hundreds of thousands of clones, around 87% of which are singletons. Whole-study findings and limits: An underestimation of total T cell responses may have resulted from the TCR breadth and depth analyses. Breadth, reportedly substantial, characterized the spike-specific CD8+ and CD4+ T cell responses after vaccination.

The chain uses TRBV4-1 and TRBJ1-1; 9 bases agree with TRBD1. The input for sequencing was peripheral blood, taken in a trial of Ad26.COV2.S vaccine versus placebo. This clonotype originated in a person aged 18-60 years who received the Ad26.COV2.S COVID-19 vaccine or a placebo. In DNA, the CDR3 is TGCGCCAGCAGCCCGTTATTCCGGGACAGGGTACGGATTGAAGCTTTCTTT. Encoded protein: CASSPLFRDRVRIEAFF.